This TCR beta chain stems from a study of beta chain features in type 1 diabetes. Study at large: Sorted cells examined across all samples numbered roughly 99,000,000.

This clone was observed a few times. What it binds is unknown. The CDR3 is made up of 14 amino acids. V lost 4 bases, J lost 1 base, and 3 bases stayed unmatched. Germline loops: CDR1 SGHRS, CDR2 YFSETQ. Study-wide findings and caveats: When Type 1 diabetes patients were examined, their TCRB CDR3s proved moderately but significantly shorter in all four CD4+ subsets. Whether HLA type affects TCRB rearrangement stayed undetermined in the present work.

cDNA synthesis used the whole RNA isolate, giving expressed TCRB sequences. TCRdb keeps only in-frame clones here, not all; method: immunoSEQ multiplex PCR. The sample lists about 350,000 clones, around 19% occurring once. The chain has TRBV5-1 and TRBJ2-5; 8 nucleotides line up with TRBD2. Specimen: naive CD4+ T cells from blood. The origin of this receptor is a woman under 30 in good health. The CDR3 region is CASSPGGAQETQYF. DNA of the CDR3: TGCGCCAGCAGCCCCGGGGGGGCCCAAGAGACCCAGTACTTC.